These T cell receptor beta chains were read from a single sample in a study of early T cells in non-severe SARS-CoV-2 infection. Using its own MiXCR run on the 5' RACE reads, TCRdb lists one record per CDR3 protein. The data contain fewer than 25,000 distinct CDR3 sequences, more than 4% of them singletons. The sample comprised whole blood. The source is an adult who was a healthcare worker with PCR-confirmed SARS-CoV-2 infection or an uninfected control (not recorded which). CDR3s include the opening cysteine and the closing phenylalanine or tryptophan. The order of the fields is clone size, D gene, V gene, CDR3 length, J gene, CDR3 protein. The D gene is left open where the match is weak. A clone size is listed for some rows: how often the clone was seen (once, few, many), or a class if it is expanded.

medium-sized,NA,TRBV29-1,12,TRBJ2-1,CSVGSAGNEQFF
many,NA,TRBV7-8,14,TRBJ2-7,CASSSDGENYEQYF
many,TRBD2,TRBV5-6,18,TRBJ2-3,CASSLAGRAGRVTDTQYF
many,TRBD2,TRBV14,17,TRBJ2-1,CASSLAGGLAGVREQFF
many,NA,TRBV5-4,11,TRBJ1-1,CASSLGSLAFF
many,NA,TRBV6-1,13,TRBJ1-3,CASSGHSGNTIYF
many,NA,TRBV29-1,13,TRBJ1-3,CSVGESSGNTIYF
many,NA,TRBV7-6,13,TRBJ1-2,CASTSGGRDGYTF
once,NA,TRBV25-1,11,TRBJ2-7,CASSFALEQYF
many,NA,TRBV7-6,15,TRBJ2-2,CASSLLSTNTGELFF
medium-sized,NA,TRBV4-3,19,TRBJ2-3,CASSQDLGASRGYTDTQYF
many,NA,TRBV5-1,13,TRBJ1-1,CASRMTMNTEAFF
NA,TRBD2,TRBV7-9,17,TRBJ2-1,CASSFTVSGGTYNEQFF
medium-sized,NA,TRBV7-8,15,TRBJ2-1,CASGHRLGAHNEQFF
many,TRBD1,TRBV12-3/TRBV12-4,15,TRBJ1-1,CASTPTGGLNTEAFF
NA,NA,TRBV14,14,TRBJ2-2,CASSQFAGPGELFF
many,NA,TRBV5-1,14,TRBJ1-2,CASSLVSPTYGYTF
many,NA,TRBV7-9,14,TRBJ1-6,CASSLNFGNSPLHF
NA,NA,TRBV10-3,16,TRBJ2-6,CAIGEVPLSGANVLTF
many,TRBD1,TRBV19,14,TRBJ1-2,CASSIRGQTGGYTF
many,NA,TRBV30,14,TRBJ2-1,CAWSGGSSYNEQFF
many,TRBD1,TRBV18,14,TRBJ1-1,CASSLSGTGAEAFF
many,NA,TRBV4-3,15,TRBJ2-5,CASSQDFTGPETQYF
many,NA,TRBV14,13,TRBJ2-3,CASSPPSTDTQYF
many,TRBD1,TRBV6-1,13,TRBJ1-1,CASKDRANTEAFF